Reported below is one T cell receptor beta chain. The data originate from a study of blood T cell repertoires in COVID-19. Looking at the study overall: COVID-19 samples collected from the United States, Italy and Spain covered acute and convalescent phases. T cells, B-cell-depleted T cells, or PBMCs supplied cDNA or gDNA.

Methods used by the authors: Reference gene primer amplification gave nucleated cell count estimates. The protocol was immunoSEQ multiplex PCR, while the TCRdb copy is restricted to in-frame clones and leaves out a portion. V and J calls and clone size are as listed in that table; D and trimming were resolved from the DNA. The data hold around 290,000 clones, with 87% observed a single time. The CDR3 has 15 residues. Germline V lookup: CDR1 SGHTA, CDR2 FQGNSA. With V trimmed by 6 bases and J by 0 bases, 8 bases remained unmatched. The TCR comes from a woman between 45 and 65 years old who had recovered from COVID-19. This sequence joins TRBV7-2 and TRBJ2-7, with TRBD1 matching 7 bases. The sequenced sample was peripheral blood. CDR3 amino acids: CASSLTGMTSYEQYF. The CDR3 DNA reads TGTGCCAGCAGTTTGACAGGGATGACCTCCTACGAGCAGTACTTC.